These 6 T cell receptor beta chains originate from one sample sequenced in a study of blood T cell repertoires in COVID-19. The data were produced by immunoSEQ multiplex PCR, yet TCRdb's version contains in-frame clones alone and is incomplete. The table has over 250,000 clones, about 85% seen once. Input material: peripheral blood. The source is a human donor in a cohort sampled during active COVID-19.

This clone was recorded once. This CDR3 reads CASSIQGRDTQYF. CDR3 sequence (DNA): TGTGCCAGTAGTATCCAGGGAAGGGATACGCAGTATTTT. The chain has TRBV19 and TRBJ2-3, with D perhaps matching TRBD1 (5 bases). The CDR3 totals 13 residues. Germline CDR1 and CDR2: LNHDA and SQIVND (reference sequence). Between the trimmed V and J ends, which lost 3 bases and 6 bases, there was a span of 10 bases.

This clone was observed a few times. The DNA for the CDR3 is TGTGCCTGGAGTGAAGGACAACACTCTGGAAACACCATATATTTT. This codes for CAWSEGQHSGNTIYF. The chain recombines TRBV30 with TRBJ1-3, with D possibly TRBD1 on 5 matching bases. CDR1 GTSNPN and CDR2 SVGIG come from the germline V gene (reference sequence). This CDR3 contains 15 residues. Trimming shortened V by 1 base and J by 0 bases, and 10 bases separated the two germline ends.

Only a few counts were recorded for this clone. The chain has TRBV27 and TRBJ2-1, with D tentatively TRBD2 (6 bases). The CDR3 has 14 residues. Germline loops: CDR1 MNHEY, CDR2 SMNVEV (reference sequence). Deletions cut 6 bases from V and 4 bases from J, with 13 bases between. The CDR3 DNA is TGTGCCAGCAGGTTGGGACTCTCTTACAATGAGCAGTTCTTC. This encodes CASRLGLSYNEQFF.

The chain recombines TRBV12-5 with TRBJ1-5; a possible D gene is TRBD1 (6 bases). CDR3 length: 16 residues. Trimming removed 2 bases at V and 2 bases at J, with 13 bases between. The germline V gene has CDR1 LGHNT and CDR2 FRNRAP. CDR3 nucleotide sequence: TGTGCTAGTGGTTTGACAGGGATGGTAGGCAATCAGCCCCAGCATTTT. Amino acids: CASGLTGMVGNQPQHF.

The chain joins TRBV29-1 to TRBJ1-1; weak D call: TRBD1 (6 bases). The germline gives CDR1 SQVTM, CDR2 ANQGSEA. V lost 4 bases to trimming and J lost 0 bases, with 18 bases between them. This CDR3 contains 16 residues. CDR3 in amino acids: CSVADRRGPLNTEAFF. The CDR3 coding sequence is TGCAGCGTTGCTGACAGGCGTGGGCCCCTGAACACTGAAGCTTTCTTT.

This clone was counted a single time. The J gene is TRBJ1-5, the V gene TRBV28; the D is unclear. The CDR3 loop spans 14 amino acids. V lost 5 bases and J lost 6, with 14 bases in between. Germline-derived CDR1 and CDR2 are MDHEN and SYDVKM. This CDR3 is CASSGRRDFQPQHF. CDR3 coding DNA: TGTGCCAGCAGTGGGCGGAGGGATTTTCAGCCCCAGCATTTT.